These 24 T cell receptor beta chains originate from one sample sequenced in a study of cytotoxic CD8 clonotypes in ibrutinib-treated CLL. Clones were sequenced by immunoSEQ multiplex PCR, and TCRdb holds only the in-frame ones, with some missing. The data hold about 22,000 clones, with around 75% observed a single time. Sequenced here: PBMCs, sampled before ibrutinib treatment. The receptor set was obtained from a human donor with chronic lymphocytic leukemia.

The chain uses TRBV30 and TRBJ1-2, with D possibly matching TRBD1 (6 bases). The length of the CDR3 is 11 residues. Trimming took 1 base from V and 7 from J, leaving 7 bases between them. Looked up from germline, CDR1 is GTSNPN and CDR2 is SVGIG (reference sequence). The CDR3 DNA is TGTGCCTGGAGTGAGGGGGTTGGCTACACCTTC. It is translated as CAWSEGVGYTF.

The chain employs TRBV7-2 and TRBJ2-5; tentatively, D is TRBD2 (6 bases). Germline V gene lookup returns CDR1 SGHTA and CDR2 FQGNSA. The CDR3 spans 16 residues. V was trimmed by 7 bases and J by 1 base, leaving 19 bases between them. For the CDR3, the DNA is TGTGCCAGCAACTTTCCTCCGACCGGGAGCCAAGAGACCCAGTACTTC. It translates to CASNFPPTGSQETQYF. Filled out from reference TRBV7-2 and TRBJ2-5, the complete variable domain reads GAGVSQSPSNKVTEKGKDVELRCDPISGHTALYWYRQSLGQGLEFLIYFQGNSAPDKSGLPSDRFSAERTGGSVSTLTIQRTQQEDSAVYLCASNFPPTGSQETQYFGPGTRLLVL.

The genes are TRBV29-1 and TRBJ2-7; the D gene is possibly TRBD2 (6 bases). With 4 bases removed from V and 4 bases from J, the gap between germline ends came to 11 bases. The CDR3 contains 12 residues. In germline, CDR1 is SQVTM, CDR2 ANQGSEA. The chain's CDR3 is CSVVRSGYEQYF. The CDR3 bases are TGCAGCGTTGTCCGTAGCGGATACGAGCAGTACTTC.

This clone came up a few times. The J gene is TRBJ2-3, the V gene TRBV14; D unclear. This CDR3 is built from 14 residues. Trimming left V 7 bases short and J 5 bases short, with 16 bases between. Germline V gene data show CDR1 as SGHDN and CDR2 as FVKESK. This chain's CDR3 is CASTNHKHRDTQYF. DNA of the CDR3: TGTGCCAGCACAAACCACAAACATAGAGATACGCAGTATTTT.

V gene TRBV30 combines with J gene TRBJ2-1; either TRBD1 or TRBD2 may fit D (5 bases each). The CDR3 spans 13 residues. The V end lost 5 bases, the J end lost 2 bases, and 10 bases lay between the germline ends. Germline assignment: CDR1 GTSNPN and CDR2 SVGIG (reference sequence). In DNA form, the CDR3 reads TGTGCCTGGTTGAGGGGAACCTACAATGAGCAGTTCTTC. Translation: CAWLRGTYNEQFF. The complete variable domain, with remaining parts taken from reference TRBV30 and TRBJ2-1, reads SQTIHQWPATLVQPVGSPLSLECTVEGTSNPNLYWYRQAAGRGLQLLFYSVGIGQISSEVPQNLSASRPQDRQFILSSKKLLLSDSGFYLCAWLRGTYNEQFFGPGTRLTVL.

This clone was counted a few times. The chain has TRBV19 and TRBJ2-3, with 7 bases matching TRBD1. The CDR3 consists of 16 residues. The V and J ends lost 4 bases and 6 bases, in that order; junction bases with no gene match: 13. Germline V CDR1 and CDR2: LNHDA, SQIVND (reference sequence). In nucleotides, the CDR3 is TGTGCCAGTAGTAGCTCGACAGGGAACGTGTATGATACGCAGTATTTT. Translation: CASSSSTGNVYDTQYF.

This clone was seen only a few times. The chain carries TRBV5-5 and TRBJ1-5, with D possibly matching TRBD1 (6 bases). V was pared by 3 bases and J by 0 bases, with 10 bases between. The CDR3 spans 15 residues. Looked up from germline, CDR1 is SGHKS and CDR2 is YYEKEE (reference sequence). This CDR3 is CASSWTDNSNQPQHF. In DNA form, the CDR3 reads TGTGCCAGCAGCTGGACAGACAATAGCAATCAGCCCCAGCATTTT.

This clone appeared a few times. The rearrangement links TRBV14 to TRBJ2-3; possible D gene TRBD2, 6 bases. Germline values: CDR1 SGHDN, CDR2 FVKESK. V gave up 3 bases and J gave up 11 bases, with 15 bases separating them. The length of the CDR3 is 13 residues. CDR3 bases: TGTGCCAGCAGCCAGGAACTAGCCACAAGGCAGTATTTT. Residues: CASSQELATRQYF. Variable domain in full (rest from reference TRBV14 and TRBJ2-3): EAGVTQFPSHSVIEKGQTVTLRCDPISGHDNLYWYRRVMGKEIKFLLHFVKESKQDESGMPNNRFLAERTGGTYSTLKVQPAELEDSGVYFCASSQELATRQYFGPGTRLTVL.

This chain uses TRBV28 with TRBJ1-1; D gene unclear. CDR1 MDHEN and CDR2 SYDVKM come from the germline V gene. The CDR3 spans 13 residues. The V and J ends lost 6 bases and 1 base respectively, with 9 bases between them. For the CDR3, the DNA is TGTGCCAGCAGAAAGACAAAGAACACTGAAGCTTTCTTT. This codes for CASRKTKNTEAFF.

This clone appeared a few times. J is TRBJ1-3 and V is TRBV11-2; D unresolved. V lost 0 bases and J lost 2, with 11 bases in between. Germline CDR1 is SGHAT and CDR2 is FQNNGV. The CDR3 contains 16 residues. The DNA for the CDR3 is TGTGCCAGCAGCTTAGAGGTGGGGATAACTGGAAACACCATATATTTT. It codes for CASSLEVGITGNTIYF.

The V call is TRBV15, the J call TRBJ1-3; no clear D gene. In germline, CDR1 is LNHNV, CDR2 YYDKDF (reference sequence). The germline V and J ends were trimmed by 0 bases and 0 bases, with 6 bases remaining between them. The CDR3 runs 15 residues. The CDR3 region is CATSRDSFSGNTIYF. Written as DNA, the CDR3 is TGTGCCACCAGCAGAGACAGTTTCTCTGGAAACACCATATATTTT.

The chain uses TRBV4-2 and TRBJ2-5; D remains unclear. Germline loops: CDR1 LGHNA, CDR2 YNFKEQ. V gave up 1 base and J gave up 5 bases, with 17 bases separating them. The CDR3 length is 16 residues. The CDR3, as DNA: TGTGCCAGCAGCCAAGCGGGTCTGACTGTCCAGGAGACCCAGTACTTC. It yields the protein CASSQAGLTVQETQYF.

V is TRBV27 and J is TRBJ1-1; possibly TRBD1 for D (5 bases). V was trimmed by 2 bases and J by 4 bases, leaving 11 bases between them. The CDR3 totals 14 residues. Germline values: CDR1 MNHEY, CDR2 SMNVEV (reference sequence). CDR3 sequence: CASSLIEGATEAFF. DNA for the CDR3: TGTGCCAGCAGTTTAATCGAAGGGGCCACTGAAGCTTTCTTT.

This clone was observed a handful of times. The chain has TRBV5-8 and TRBJ2-7, with D uncertain. V was trimmed by 4 bases and J by 3 bases, leaving 20 bases between them. The CDR3 is 16 residues long. CDR1 and CDR2 from the germline V gene are SGHTS and YDEGEE. In nucleotides, the CDR3 is TGTGCCAGCAGCCCCCGAGCCCTCCTCTGGGACTACGAGCAGTACTTC. Protein: CASSPRALLWDYEQYF.

The chain joins TRBV6-5 to TRBJ1-3; no clear D. Germline V gives CDR1 MNHEY, CDR2 SVGAGI. Trimming left V 7 bases short and J 2 bases short, with 12 bases between. This CDR3 is 14 amino acids long. CDR3 protein: CASKVGNTGNTIYF. DNA for the CDR3: TGTGCCAGCAAAGTCGGAAATACTGGAAACACCATATATTTT.

The rearrangement links TRBV28 to TRBJ1-1; 11 nucleotides line up with TRBD1. Per germline, CDR1 MDHEN and CDR2 SYDVKM. The CDR3 is made up of 14 amino acids. Trimming removed 5 bases from V and 9 bases from J; junction bases left unmatched: 8. This CDR3 is CASSPFGQGAKAFF. The CDR3 DNA follows: TGTGCCAGCAGTCCCTTCGGACAGGGGGCGAAAGCTTTCTTT.

CDR3 sequence: CASSPLTGANYEQYF. CDR3 sequence (DNA): TGTGCCAGCAGCCCCCTCACGGGGGCTAACTACGAGCAGTACTTC. V gene TRBV6-5 combines with J gene TRBJ2-7; the D gene could be TRBD1 or TRBD2 (6 bases each). The CDR3 sequence is 15 residues long. V was trimmed by 6 bases and J by 3 bases, leaving 18 bases between them. In germline, CDR1 is MNHEY, CDR2 SVGAGI.

V and J are TRBV28 and TRBJ2-6; no reliable D call. Trimming pared 6 bases from V and 0 bases from J, leaving 3 bases between. There are 13 residues in the CDR3. Germline values: CDR1 MDHEN, CDR2 SYDVKM. The CDR3 loop reads CASRASGANVLTF. CDR3 bases: TGTGCCAGCAGGGCCTCTGGGGCCAACGTCCTGACTTTC.

The chain is built from TRBV5-6 and TRBJ2-2, with TRBD1 matching 8 bases. V shed 4 bases, J shed 6 bases, and the junction held 8 bases outside the gene matches. The V gene's germline CDR1 is SGHDT and CDR2 YYEEEE. The CDR3 runs to 15 residues. This CDR3 reads CASSGWTGRAGELFF. The CDR3 bases are TGTGCCAGCAGCGGATGGACAGGGCGGGCCGGGGAGCTGTTTTTT.

This clone came up a few times. J is TRBJ1-1 and V is TRBV29-1, with D perhaps TRBD1 (6 bases). CDR1 and CDR2 (germline): SQVTM, ANQGSEA. Trimming took 4 bases from V and 5 from J, leaving 8 bases between them. The CDR3 length is 11 residues. CDR3 residues: CSVVQGTEAFF. In DNA, the CDR3 is TGCAGCGTTGTGCAGGGGACTGAAGCTTTCTTT.

V is TRBV7-2 and J is TRBJ2-2, with D hard to call. The germline V and J ends were trimmed by 1 base and 7 bases, with 7 bases remaining between them. CDR3 length equals 13 residues. CDR1 and CDR2 from the germline V gene are SGHTA and FQGNSA. The CDR3 DNA is TGTGCCAGCAGCTTAGATGGCGTCGGGGAGCTGTTTTTT. This sequence encodes CASSLDGVGELFF.

This clone occurred a few times. The chain uses TRBV2 and TRBJ1-3; no clear D. The CDR3 is 14 residues long. Trimming stripped 1 base from V and 4 bases from J, with 8 bases between. The germline V gene has CDR1 SNHLY and CDR2 FYNNEI. CDR3 sequence: CASSEDSDGNTIYF. CDR3 sequence (DNA): TGTGCCAGCAGTGAAGACAGCGACGGAAACACCATATATTTT.

This clone was counted a single time. V gene TRBV11-3 combines with J gene TRBJ1-1; D is ambiguous. The CDR3 contains 11 residues. The ends were cut back, 5 bases at V and 3 bases at J, with 4 bases in the middle. Germline V gives CDR1 SGHNT, CDR2 YENEEA. The CDR3 is CASSRDTEAFF. The CDR3 DNA is TGTGCCAGCAGCAGGGACACTGAAGCTTTCTTT. Full variable domain (outside the CDR3, taken from reference TRBV11-3 and TRBJ1-1): EAGVVQSPRYKIIEKKQPVAFWCNPISGHNTLYWYLQNLGQGPELLIRYENEEAVDDSQLPKDRFSAERLKGVDSTLKIQPAELGDSAVYLCASSRDTEAFFGQGTRLTVV.

To note about this clone: Relative to the germline gene, one junction end is altered; a read error may explain this. The chain uses TRBV6-5 and TRBJ1-5, with a weak D call TRBD1 (6 bases). The CDR3 contains 15 residues. Germline assignment: CDR1 MNHEY and CDR2 SVGAGI. This CDR3 is CASRYVTGSNQPQHF. The CDR3 region has the DNA TGTGCCAGCCGTTACGTGACAGGCTCCAATCAGCCCCAGCATTTT.